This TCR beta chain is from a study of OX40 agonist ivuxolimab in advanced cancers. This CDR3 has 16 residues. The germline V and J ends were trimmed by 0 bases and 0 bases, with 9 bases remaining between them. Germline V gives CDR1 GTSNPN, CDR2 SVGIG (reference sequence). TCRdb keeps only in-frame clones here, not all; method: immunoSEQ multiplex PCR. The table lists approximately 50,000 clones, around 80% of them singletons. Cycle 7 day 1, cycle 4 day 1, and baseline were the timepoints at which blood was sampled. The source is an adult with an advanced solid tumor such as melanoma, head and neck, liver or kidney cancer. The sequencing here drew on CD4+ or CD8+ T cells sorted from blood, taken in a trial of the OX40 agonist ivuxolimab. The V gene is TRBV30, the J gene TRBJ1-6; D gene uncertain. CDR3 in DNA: TGTGCCTGGAGTGTATCCGTAAGCTCCTATAATTCACCCCTCCACTTT. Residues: CAWSVSVSSYNSPLHF.